This is a list of T cell receptor beta chains from one sample in a study of CD8 T cells in ankylosing spondylitis. TCRdb fed the 5' RACE reads into MiXCR, producing one record per CDR3 protein. The sample has about 340,000 distinct CDR3 sequences; under 15% are singletons. What was sequenced was blood, either unsorted or a sorted T cell fraction (not recorded which). The source of these receptors is a male donor with ankylosing spondylitis or in good health (not recorded which). CDR3s include the opening cysteine and the closing phenylalanine or tryptophan. A D gene is named only where the DNA matches it firmly. Where a row states a size, it is once, few, many or the class of an expanded clone; other rows omit it.

abundance	v_gene	len	j_gene	d_gene	CDR3aa	CDR3nt
NA	TRBV12-3/TRBV12-4	13	TRBJ1-6	NA	CASRLPGGSPLHF	TGTGCCAGCAGGCTACCCGGGGGGTCACCCCTCCACTTT
many	TRBV6-1	15	TRBJ1-5	NA	CASSRDKNSNQPQHF	TGTGCCAGCAGTCGCGACAAGAATAGCAATCAGCCCCAGCATTTT
NA	TRBV18	16	TRBJ2-3	NA	CASSLRLERSTDTQYF	TGTGCCAGCTCACTACGACTAGAGCGGAGCACAGATACGCAGTATTTT
few	TRBV5-1	14	TRBJ1-1	TRBD1	CASSFLDRGAEAFF	TGCGCCAGCAGCTTCCTAGACAGGGGCGCTGAAGCTTTCTTT
NA	TRBV5-5	14	TRBJ1-5	NA	CASSFWEANQPQHF	TGTGCCAGCAGCTTCTGGGAAGCCAATCAGCCCCAGCATTTT
few	TRBV7-2	15	TRBJ1-2	NA	CASSLAAGENYGYTF	TGTGCCAGCAGCTTAGCGGCGGGGGAAAACTATGGCTACACCTTC
NA	TRBV6-1	12	TRBJ2-7	NA	CATDANPYEQYF	TGTGCCACCGACGCTAACCCCTACGAGCAGTACTTC
NA	TRBV7-2	15	TRBJ2-4	TRBD1	CASSSSDRVKNIQYF	TGTGCCAGCAGCTCCTCAGACAGGGTCAAAAACATTCAGTACTTC
few	TRBV12-3/TRBV12-4	12	TRBJ1-2	NA	CASSFRALGYTF	TGTGCCAGCAGTTTTAGGGCCTTGGGCTACACCTTC
few	TRBV3-1	15	TRBJ2-1	NA	CASSQEYNPYNEQFF	TGTGCCAGCAGCCAAGAGTATAACCCTTACAATGAGCAGTTCTTC
NA	TRBV20-1	15	TRBJ2-3	TRBD2	CSARGPSGGADTQYF	TGCAGTGCTAGAGGACCCAGCGGGGGCGCAGATACGCAGTATTTT